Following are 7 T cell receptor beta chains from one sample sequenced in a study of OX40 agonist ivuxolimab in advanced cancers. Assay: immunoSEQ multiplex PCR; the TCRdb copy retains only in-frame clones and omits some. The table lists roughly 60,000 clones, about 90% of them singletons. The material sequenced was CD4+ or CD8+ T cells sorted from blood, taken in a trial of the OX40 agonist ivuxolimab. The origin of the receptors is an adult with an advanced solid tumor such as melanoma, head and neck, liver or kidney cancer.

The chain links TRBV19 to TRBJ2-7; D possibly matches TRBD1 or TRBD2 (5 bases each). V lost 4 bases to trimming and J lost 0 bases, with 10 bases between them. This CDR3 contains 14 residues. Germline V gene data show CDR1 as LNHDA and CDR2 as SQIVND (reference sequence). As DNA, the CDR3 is TGTGCCAGTAGTAGGCAGGGAGCCTCCTACGAGCAGTACTTC. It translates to CASSRQGASYEQYF. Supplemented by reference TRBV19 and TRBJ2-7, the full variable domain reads DGGITQSPKYLFRKEGQNVTLSCEQNLNHDAMYWYRQDPGQGLRLIYYSQIVNDFQKGDIAEGYSVSREKKESFPLTVTSAQKNPTAFYLCASSRQGASYEQYFGPGTRLTVT.

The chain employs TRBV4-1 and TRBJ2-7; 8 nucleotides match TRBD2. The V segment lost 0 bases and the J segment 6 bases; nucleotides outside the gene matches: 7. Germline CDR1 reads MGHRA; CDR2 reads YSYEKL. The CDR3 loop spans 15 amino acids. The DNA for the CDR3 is TGCGCCAGCAGCCAAGATCGGCGGGAGGTCGGCGAGCAGTACTTC. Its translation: CASSQDRREVGEQYF.

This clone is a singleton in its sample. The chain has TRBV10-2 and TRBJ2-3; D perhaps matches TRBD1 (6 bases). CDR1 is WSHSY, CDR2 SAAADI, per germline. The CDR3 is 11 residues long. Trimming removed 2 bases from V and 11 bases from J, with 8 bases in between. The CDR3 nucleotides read TGCGCCAGCAGTGAGGGGGGCGGGCAGTATTTT. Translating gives CASSEGGGQYF.

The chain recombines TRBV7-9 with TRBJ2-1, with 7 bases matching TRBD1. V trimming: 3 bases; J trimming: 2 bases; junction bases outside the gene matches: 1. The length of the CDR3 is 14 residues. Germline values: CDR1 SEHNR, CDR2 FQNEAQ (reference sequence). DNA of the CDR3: TGTGCCAGCAGCTTCGGGACAGCCTACAATGAGCAGTTCTTC. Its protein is CASSFGTAYNEQFF. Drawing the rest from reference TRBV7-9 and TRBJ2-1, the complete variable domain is DTGVSQNPRHKITKRGQNVTFRCDPISEHNRLYWYRQTLGQGPEFLTYFQNEAQLEKSRLLSDRFSAERPKGSFSTLEIQRTEQGDSAMYLCASSFGTAYNEQFFGPGTRLTVL.

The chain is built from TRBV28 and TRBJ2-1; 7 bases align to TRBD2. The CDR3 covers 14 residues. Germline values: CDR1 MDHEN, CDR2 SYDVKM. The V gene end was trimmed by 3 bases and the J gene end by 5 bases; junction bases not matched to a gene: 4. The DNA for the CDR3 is TGTGCCAGCAGTTTGACCGGGAGGAACAATGAGCAGTTCTTC. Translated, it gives CASSLTGRNNEQFF.

The CDR3 nucleotides are TGTGCCAGCAGCTTAGGGGGGGGACTAGCGGGATTTACGACCCAGTACTTC. Translated, it gives CASSLGGGLAGFTTQYF. The V call is TRBV7-8, the J call TRBJ2-5, with 13 bases matching TRBD2. CDR1 and CDR2 (germline): SGHVS, FQNEAQ. The CDR3 contains 17 residues. With 1 base clipped from V and 7 bases from J, the junction kept 9 bases outside the gene matches.

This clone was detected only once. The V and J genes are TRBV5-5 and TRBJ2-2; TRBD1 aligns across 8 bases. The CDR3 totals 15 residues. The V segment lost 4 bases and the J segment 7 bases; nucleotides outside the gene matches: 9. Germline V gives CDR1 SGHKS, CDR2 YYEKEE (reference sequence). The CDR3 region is CASSTGQGEDGELFF. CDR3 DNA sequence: TGTGCCAGCAGCACAGGACAGGGAGAGGACGGGGAGCTGTTTTTT. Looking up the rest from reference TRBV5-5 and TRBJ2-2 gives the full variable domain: DAGVTQSPTHLIKTRGQQVTLRCSPISGHKSVSWYQQVLGQGPQFIFQYYEKEERGRGNFPDRFSARQFPNYSSELNVNALLLGDSALYLCASSTGQGEDGELFFGEGSRLTVL.